What follows are 11 T cell receptor beta chains derived from one specimen sequenced in a study of T cells in Graves' hyperthyroidism and ophthalmopathy (dated by TCRdb to between 2019 and 2020). Library method: multiplex PCR. The listed sequencing device is Illumina HiSeq 2000. The TCR beta CDR3 regions were amplified from the RNA transcripts. The first round of RT-PCR for the TCR CDR3 was performed with the HTBI primer set and the Qiagen OneStep RT-PCR kit. The public reads were run again by TCRdb, first through fastp at Q25 and then through MiXCR, and only productive beta chains were kept. CDR3 protein sequences are deduplicated, and each keeps its most common genes and DNA. This sample holds more than 350,000 distinct CDR3 sequences; around 14% were observed only once. Together, the top ten hold approximately 29% of the sample. Material for sequencing was blood. These receptors came from a woman between 25 and 40 years old with Graves' hyperthyroidism.

This clonotype was detected ten times or more. The chain joins TRBV7-3 to TRBJ2-3; 7 bases are a match to TRBD2. Germline assignment: CDR1 SGHTA and CDR2 FQGTGA. With V trimmed by 5 bases and J by 0 bases, 11 bases remained unmatched. The CDR3 consists of 17 residues. The CDR3 protein is CASSPRTRNHSTDTQYF. The DNA of the CDR3 is TGTGCCAGCAGCCCACGGACTAGGAACCATAGCACAGATACGCAGTATTTT.

The chain joins TRBV5-1 to TRBJ1-1; D is undetermined. The CDR3 spans 14 residues. V lost 0 bases, J lost 2 bases, and 8 bases lay in between. The germline gives CDR1 SGHRS, CDR2 YFSETQ. CDR3 sequence: CASSLEAENTEAFF. CDR3 bases: TGCGCCAGCAGCTTGGAGGCGGAAAACACTGAAGCTTTCTTT.

Points on this clonotype: A much larger clone sits a single nucleotide away, making a read error possible. The V call is TRBV30, the J call TRBJ1-2; D remains ambiguous. The CDR3 has 12 residues. V dropped 6 bases and J dropped 8 bases, with 16 bases sitting between them. Germline V lookup: CDR1 GTSNPN, CDR2 SVGIG (reference sequence). The CDR3 DNA follows: TGTGCCTGTAGTCCACCGGGAGGGGGCTACACCTTC. Amino acid sequence: CACSPPGGGYTF.

This clonotype was counted many times. The CDR3 sequence is CSARVAADGEQYF. For the CDR3, the DNA is TGCAGTGCTAGAGTAGCTGCCGACGGGGAGCAGTACTTC. The chain combines TRBV20-1 with TRBJ2-7; D gene ambiguous. The V gene lost 1 base and the J gene lost 7 bases, with 14 bases spanning the gap. From germline, CDR1 is DFQATT and CDR2 SNEGSKA (reference sequence). This CDR3 has 13 amino acids.

The genes are TRBV4-1 and TRBJ1-1; D may be TRBD1 (6 bases). The V end was cut by 0 bases, the J end by 5 bases, with 10 bases between. The germline V gene has CDR1 MGHRA and CDR2 YSYEKL. This CDR3 comprises 14 residues. CDR3 in DNA: TGCGCCAGCAGCCAAGATGGGGGGGCAACTGAAGCTTTCTTT. Translating gives CASSQDGGATEAFF.

This clonotype has a count of ten or more. This chain uses TRBV12-3 or TRBV12-4 with TRBJ1-1, with a weak D call TRBD1 (6 bases). The CDR3 is 16 amino acids. Trimming shortened V by 5 bases and J by 0 bases, and 16 bases separated the two germline ends. The CDR3 spells CASSRTPDRLNTEAFF. For the CDR3, the DNA is TGTGCCAGCAGTCGCACACCCGACAGGCTGAACACTGAAGCTTTCTTT.

This clonotype was observed at least ten times. This chain connects TRBV11-2 to TRBJ2-1, with no clear D. The V end was cut by 5 bases, the J end by 6 bases, with 5 bases between. The CDR3 has 11 residues. Germline V gene sequence: CDR1 SGHAT, CDR2 FQNNGV. As DNA, the CDR3 is TGTGCCAGCAGCCCTTTCAATGAGCAGTTCTTC. It encodes CASSPFNEQFF.

This clonotype was observed at least ten times. V is TRBV7-9 and J is TRBJ1-3; no reliable D call. CDR1 SEHNR and CDR2 FQNEAQ come from the germline V gene (reference sequence). The CDR3 is 13 residues long. V was trimmed by 2 bases and J by 1 base, leaving 3 bases between them. CDR3 DNA: TGTGCCAGCAGCTTAAATTCTGGAAACACCATATATTTT. Protein: CASSLNSGNTIYF.

The V and J genes are TRBV6-1 and TRBJ2-2; D is uncertain. Trimming pared 9 bases from V and 4 bases from J, leaving 6 bases between. The CDR3 has 11 residues. Germline CDR1 is MNHNS and CDR2 is SASEGT. Written as DNA, the CDR3 is TGTGCCAGTAGGCCCACCGGGGAGCTGTTTTTT. Amino acid sequence: CASRPTGELFF.

This clonotype was counted only a few times. The CDR3 region is CASRLTGPYSGNTIYF. The CDR3, as DNA: TGTGCCAGCAGGTTAACAGGGCCCTACTCTGGAAACACCATATATTTT. This chain connects TRBV28 to TRBJ1-3; D is perhaps TRBD1 (6 bases). V was trimmed by 6 bases and J by 0 bases, leaving 15 bases between them. CDR3 length: 16 residues. CDR1 MDHEN and CDR2 SYDVKM come from the germline V gene. Full variable domain (missing parts from reference TRBV28 and TRBJ1-3): DVKVTQSSRYLVKRTGEKVFLECVQDMDHENMFWYRQDPGLGLRLIYFSYDVKMKEKGDIPEGYSVSREKKERFSLILESASTNQTSMYLCASRLTGPYSGNTIYFGEGSWLTVV.

The chain couples TRBV6-1 to TRBJ2-7, with TRBD2 identical over 14 bases. The CDR3 runs to 14 residues. Trimming took 7 bases from V and 4 from J; bases not matched to a gene: 3. Germline V lookup: CDR1 MNHNS, CDR2 SASEGT. CDR3 sequence reads: CASIGTSGSYEQYF. CDR3 nucleotide sequence: TGTGCCAGCATTGGGACTAGCGGGAGTTACGAGCAGTACTTC.